This T cell receptor (beta chain) derives from a study of shared T cell receptors in the human thymus. Here immunoSEQ multiplex PCR was the method, and the copy in TCRdb shows in-frame clones only, minus some. The data hold roughly 660,000 clones, with roughly 90% observed a single time. The CDR3 is 14 amino acids. Losses at the gene ends were 4 bases for V and 0 bases for J; bases not matched to a gene: 3. CDR1 MDHEN and CDR2 SYDVKM come from the germline V gene. These data were also filed under a second study, of human thymus T cells.

The sequencing sample was made of thymocytes. This chain uses TRBV28 with TRBJ2-7, with 7 bases aligning to TRBD1. The sequence was obtained from a boy under two years old with a congenital heart defect. The CDR3 bases are TGTGCCAGCAGTTGCACAGGGGTCTCCTACGAGCAGTACTTC. It yields the protein CASSCTGVSYEQYF. Full variable domain (outside the CDR3, taken from reference TRBV28 and TRBJ2-7): DVKVTQSSRYLVKRTGEKVFLECVQDMDHENMFWYRQDPGLGLRLIYFSYDVKMKEKGDIPEGYSVSREKKERFSLILESASTNQTSMYLCASSCTGVSYEQYFGPGTRLTVT.